This is a list of T cell receptor beta chains from one sample in a study of shared clonotypes between healthy human individuals. Generated by immunoSEQ multiplex PCR, the TCRdb table keeps only in-frame clones and is missing some. Of around 320,000 clones listed, roughly 84% were seen once; the top ten hold about 17%. The sequenced sample was memory CD8+ T cells sorted from blood. Source of these receptors: a man aged 18 to 29 in good health. Each CDR3 is given with its conserved first and last residue. Each record gives: clone size, V gene, D gene, J gene, CDR3 DNA, CDR3 protein. The D gene is left open where the match is weak. Clone size is stated in some rows and not others, as once, few, many or a class when expanded.

-,TRBV6-5,-,TRBJ2-3,TGTGCCAGCAGTTACGGTGTGCCCCCACGCACAGATACGCAGTATTTT,CASSYGVPPRTDTQYF
-,TRBV4-3,-,TRBJ2-7,TGCGCCAGCAGCCAAGATAGGGGTTCCTACGAGCAGTACTTC,CASSQDRGSYEQYF
-,TRBV5-6,-,TRBJ1-1,TGTGCCAGCAGCCCAAACCCCGGGAACACTGAAGCTTTCTTT,CASSPNPGNTEAFF
-,TRBV29-1,-,TRBJ1-5,TGCAGCGTTGGGCTCCTCGGGGGTTCCCAGCATTTT,CSVGLLGGSQHF
-,TRBV7-9,TRBD1,TRBJ2-2,TGTGCCAGCAGCTCCCAGGGGGTTTTACAGGACACCGGGGAGCTGTTTTTT,CASSSQGVLQDTGELFF
-,TRBV4-3,TRBD2,TRBJ2-7,TGCGCCAGCAGCCAAGATCGAGGTAGCGGGAGCGGCGAGCAGTACTTC,CASSQDRGSGSGEQYF
-,TRBV5-6,TRBD1,TRBJ2-2,TGTGCCAGCAGCTTTGGCCAGGGGGTAAGGAACACCGGGGAGCTGTTTTTT,CASSFGQGVRNTGELFF
-,TRBV4-1,-,TRBJ2-7,TGCGCCAGCAGCCAAGTTCCGGGGTCACTCTACGAGCAGTACTTC,CASSQVPGSLYEQYF
-,TRBV5-1,TRBD1,TRBJ1-1,TGCGCCAGCAGTTACAGGGGTGTCGACACTGAAGCTTTCTTT,CASSYRGVDTEAFF
-,TRBV5-6,-,TRBJ2-1,TGTGCCAGCAGCCCCCTAGCCTACAATGAGCAGTTCTTC,CASSPLAYNEQFF
once,TRBV27,TRBD1,TRBJ1-6,TGTGCCAGCAGTTCCGTCCCGGGACAGGGAAATTCACCCCTCCACTTT,CASSSVPGQGNSPLHF
-,TRBV20-1,-,TRBJ1-1,TGCAGTGCTAGAAGAGGCCGCGGTGCTTTCTTT,CSARRGRGAFF
-,TRBV19,-,TRBJ2-2,TGTGCCAGTAGTATAAACCGGGCACACACCGGGGAGCTGTTTTTT,CASSINRAHTGELFF
-,TRBV30,-,TRBJ1-2,TGTGCCTGGAGTGCGGGGAGCGGTGGCTACACCTTC,CAWSAGSGGYTF
-,TRBV6-5,-,TRBJ1-2,TGTGCCAGCACCTTAGGCGGGGGTAATGGCTACACCTTC,CASTLGGGNGYTF
-,TRBV7-9,TRBD2,TRBJ2-7,TGTGCCAGCAGCTTATGGACTAGCGTACTCTACGAGCAGTACTTC,CASSLWTSVLYEQYF
-,TRBV5-6,-,TRBJ2-7,TGTGCCAGCAGCTTGGGGGGAGGACAGGCCTACGAGCAGTACTTC,CASSLGGGQAYEQYF
-,TRBV28,-,TRBJ2-1,TGTGCCAGCAGTTCTCCCGTCGACAGGAGCTCCTACAATGAGCAGTTCTTC,CASSSPVDRSSYNEQFF
-,TRBV6-4,-,TRBJ1-6,TGTGCCAGCAGTGTCTTCCCGGGGGAGTCCCTCCACTTT,CASSVFPGESLHF
few,TRBV19,-,TRBJ1-1,TGTGCCAGTACCCTAGGGGGGTTTGCTGAAGCTTTCTTT,CASTLGGFAEAFF
-,TRBV28,-,TRBJ2-7,TGTGCCAGCAGTTTCCCCCCCCGTGATGGGGGCGACGAGCAGTACTTC,CASSFPPRDGGDEQYF
-,TRBV7-8,-,TRBJ1-5,TGTGCCAGCAGCTTTCGGGGGGCGAGGCAGCCCCAGCATTTT,CASSFRGARQPQHF
-,TRBV20-1,-,TRBJ2-1,TGCAGTGCTAGAGAATTGGGTGAGCAGTTCTTC,CSARELGEQFF
-,TRBV5-1,TRBD2,TRBJ2-1,TGCGCCAGCAGCATGGGACTAGCGGGAGCTTACGATGAGCAGTTCTTC,CASSMGLAGAYDEQFF
-,TRBV7-6,-,TRBJ1-5,TGTGCCAGCAGCCATAACAGGGGCAATCAGCCCCAGCATTTT,CASSHNRGNQPQHF
-,TRBV5-1,-,TRBJ1-4,TGCGCCAGCAGCTTCCGGGGGAGAGATGAAAAACTGTTTTTT,CASSFRGRDEKLFF
-,TRBV4-1,TRBD1,TRBJ2-2,TGCGCCAGCAGCCAAGTTCAGGGGGCGCGGAGCGGGGAGCTGTTTTTT,CASSQVQGARSGELFF
-,TRBV4-1,-,TRBJ2-1,TGCGCCAGCAGCCATTTAACCGGGGAAGGGACCTACAATGAGCAGTTCTTC,CASSHLTGEGTYNEQFF
-,TRBV25-1,-,TRBJ2-2,TGTGCCAGCGATCGGGGCACCGGGGAGCTGTTTTTT,CASDRGTGELFF
-,TRBV30,-,TRBJ2-1,TGTGCCTGGAGTCTAGATGGGGATGAGCAGTTCTTC,CAWSLDGDEQFF
few,TRBV11-2,TRBD1,TRBJ1-3,TGTGCCAGCAGCTTGCGACCACCGGGACAGGGTAAATCTGGAAACACCATATATTTT,CASSLRPPGQGKSGNTIYF
-,TRBV7-9,-,TRBJ1-1,TGTGCCAGCAGTTCCTTTTCCAGGTCTGAAGCTTTCTTT,CASSSFSRSEAFF
-,TRBV7-3,-,TRBJ2-5,TGTGCCAGCAGCTTAACGGGGCAAAGGGGATGGTTGGAGACCCAGTACTTC,CASSLTGQRGWLETQYF
once,TRBV9,-,TRBJ1-2,TGTGCCAGCAGCGGATCCAGCGATGGCTACACCTTC,CASSGSSDGYTF
-,TRBV19,TRBD1,TRBJ2-7,TGTGCCAGCTCCGGGACAGGATACTACGAGCAGTACTTC,CASSGTGYYEQYF
-,TRBV6-1,-,TRBJ2-3,TGTGCCAGCAGTGATTCCCCGGGGCCAGATACGCAGTATTTT,CASSDSPGPDTQYF
-,TRBV4-1,TRBD2,TRBJ2-7,TGCGCCAGCAGCCAACATCCTAGCGGTAGCTACGAGCAGTACTTC,CASSQHPSGSYEQYF
-,TRBV4-3,TRBD1,TRBJ2-3,TGCGCCAGCAGCCAAGATTGGGACAGGGCCACAGATACGCAGTATTTT,CASSQDWDRATDTQYF
-,TRBV7-9,-,TRBJ2-7,TGTGCCAGCGGCGGACGGTACTACGAGCAGTACTTC,CASGGRYYEQYF
once,TRBV29-1,-,TRBJ2-7,TGCAGCGTTGAAATCGGAAATACCAAGGGCGAGCAGTACTTC,CSVEIGNTKGEQYF
few,TRBV6-5,-,TRBJ1-1,TGTGCCAGCAGAGCGCGAGGGGGGACTGAAGCTTTCTTT,CASRARGGTEAFF
-,TRBV7-9,TRBD2,TRBJ2-1,TGTGCCAGCAACCCCCTAGCGGGAGACAATGAGCAGTTCTTC,CASNPLAGDNEQFF
-,TRBV20-1,-,TRBJ2-7,TGCAGTGTAAGCGGCTCCTACGAGCAGTACTTC,CSVSGSYEQYF
-,TRBV11-2,-,TRBJ2-7,TGTGCCAGCAGCTCACACCAGGGGTTCCCTTCCTACGAGCAGTACTTC,CASSSHQGFPSYEQYF
-,TRBV4-3,TRBD1,TRBJ2-7,TGCGCCAGCAGCCAAGATGGAGGACAGGGTACGTACGAGCAGTACTTC,CASSQDGGQGTYEQYF
-,TRBV7-9,-,TRBJ2-7,TGTGCCAGCAGCCCTAGGGTGGGGGGCTACGAGCAGTACTTC,CASSPRVGGYEQYF
-,TRBV27,-,TRBJ1-1,TGTGCCAGCAGACTCGCGACGGTCGGGGTAGGAAACACTGAAGCTTTCTTT,CASRLATVGVGNTEAFF
-,TRBV2,-,TRBJ1-2,TGTGCCAGCAGAATAACGGAGACAGTGTATGGCTACACCTTC,CASRITETVYGYTF